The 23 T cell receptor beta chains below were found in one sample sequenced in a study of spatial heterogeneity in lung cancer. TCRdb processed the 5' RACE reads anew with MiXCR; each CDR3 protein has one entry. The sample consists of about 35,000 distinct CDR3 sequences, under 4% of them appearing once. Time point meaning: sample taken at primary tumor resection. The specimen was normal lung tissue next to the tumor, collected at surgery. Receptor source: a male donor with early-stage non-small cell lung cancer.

Written as DNA, the CDR3 is TGTGCCAGCAGCTTAGATCCAGGGAACACTGAAGCTTTCTTT. Protein sequence: CASSLDPGNTEAFF. This chain joins TRBV7-6 and TRBJ1-1; D remains ambiguous. Germline CDR1 and CDR2: SGHVS and FNYEAQ. Trimming took off 1 base at V and 1 base at J, with 7 bases between the two ends. CDR3 length: 14 amino acids.

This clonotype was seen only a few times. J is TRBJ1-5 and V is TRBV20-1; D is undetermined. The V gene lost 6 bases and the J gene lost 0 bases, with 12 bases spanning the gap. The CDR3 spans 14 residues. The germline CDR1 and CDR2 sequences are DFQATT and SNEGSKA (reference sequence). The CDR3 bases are TGCAGTGCCCATAGCGGGTATAGCAATCAGCCCCAGCATTTT. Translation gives CSAHSGYSNQPQHF.

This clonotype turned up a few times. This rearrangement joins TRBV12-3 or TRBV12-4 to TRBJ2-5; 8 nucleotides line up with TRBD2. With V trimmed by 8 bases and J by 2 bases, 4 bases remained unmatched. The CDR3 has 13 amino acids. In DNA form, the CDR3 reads TGTGCCAGCCGGCCTAGCGGGCAAGAGACCCAGTACTTC. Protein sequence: CASRPSGQETQYF.

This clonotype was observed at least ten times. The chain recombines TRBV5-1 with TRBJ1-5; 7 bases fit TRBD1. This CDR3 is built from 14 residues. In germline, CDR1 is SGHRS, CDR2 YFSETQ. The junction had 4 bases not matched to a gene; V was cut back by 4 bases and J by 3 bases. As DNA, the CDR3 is TGCGCCAGCAGCCCGACAGGGTACAATCAGCCCCAGCATTTT. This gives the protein CASSPTGYNQPQHF.

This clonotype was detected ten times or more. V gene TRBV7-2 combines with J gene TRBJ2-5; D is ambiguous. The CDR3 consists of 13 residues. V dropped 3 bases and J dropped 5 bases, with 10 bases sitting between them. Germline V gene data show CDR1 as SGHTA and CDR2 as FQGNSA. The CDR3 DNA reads TGTGCCAGCAGCTTTAGTCCCGGGGAGACCCAGTACTTC. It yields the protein CASSFSPGETQYF.

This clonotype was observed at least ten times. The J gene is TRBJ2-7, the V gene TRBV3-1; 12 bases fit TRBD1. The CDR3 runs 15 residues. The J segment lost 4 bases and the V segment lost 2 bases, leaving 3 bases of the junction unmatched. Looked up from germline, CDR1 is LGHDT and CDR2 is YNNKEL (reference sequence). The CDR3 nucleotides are TGTGCCAGCAGCCAACCGGGACAGGGGGCTTACGAGCAGTACTTC. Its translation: CASSQPGQGAYEQYF.

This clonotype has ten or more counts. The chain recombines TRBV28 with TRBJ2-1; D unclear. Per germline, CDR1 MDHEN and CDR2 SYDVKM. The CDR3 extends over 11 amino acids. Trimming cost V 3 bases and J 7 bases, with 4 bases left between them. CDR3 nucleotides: TGTGCCAGCAGTTTCAGTAATGAGCAGTTCTTC. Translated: CASSFSNEQFF.

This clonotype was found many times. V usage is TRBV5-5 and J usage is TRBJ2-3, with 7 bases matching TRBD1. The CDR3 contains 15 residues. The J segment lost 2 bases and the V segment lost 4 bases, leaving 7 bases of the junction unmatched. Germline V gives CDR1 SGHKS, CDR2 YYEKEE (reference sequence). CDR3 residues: CASSTRQGYTDTQYF. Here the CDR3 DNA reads TGTGCCAGCAGCACCAGACAGGGATACACAGATACGCAGTATTTT.

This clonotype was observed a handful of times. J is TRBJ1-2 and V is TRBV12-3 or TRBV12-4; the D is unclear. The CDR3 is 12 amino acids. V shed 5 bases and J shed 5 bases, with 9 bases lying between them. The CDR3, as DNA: TGTGCCAGCAGTATCAACAGTTATGGCTACACCTTC. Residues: CASSINSYGYTF.

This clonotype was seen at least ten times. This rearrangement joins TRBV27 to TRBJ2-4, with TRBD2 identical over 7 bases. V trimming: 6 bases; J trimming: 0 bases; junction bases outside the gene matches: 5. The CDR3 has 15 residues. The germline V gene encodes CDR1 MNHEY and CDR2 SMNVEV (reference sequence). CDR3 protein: CASRKAGRAKNIQYF. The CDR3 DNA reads TGTGCCAGCAGGAAAGCGGGAAGAGCCAAAAACATTCAGTACTTC.

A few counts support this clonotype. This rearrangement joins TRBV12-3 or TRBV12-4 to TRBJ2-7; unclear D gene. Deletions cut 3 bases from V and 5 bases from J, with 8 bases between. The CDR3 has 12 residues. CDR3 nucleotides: TGTGCCAGCAGTTTTCGGTCGGACGAGCAGTACTTC. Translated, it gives CASSFRSDEQYF.

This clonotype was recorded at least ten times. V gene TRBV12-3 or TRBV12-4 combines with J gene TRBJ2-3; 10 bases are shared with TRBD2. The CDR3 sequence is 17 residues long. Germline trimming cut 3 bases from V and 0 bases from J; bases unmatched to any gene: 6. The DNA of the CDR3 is TGTGCCAGCAGTTTCACGGCTAGCGGGGGTAGCACAGATACGCAGTATTTT. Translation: CASSFTASGGSTDTQYF.

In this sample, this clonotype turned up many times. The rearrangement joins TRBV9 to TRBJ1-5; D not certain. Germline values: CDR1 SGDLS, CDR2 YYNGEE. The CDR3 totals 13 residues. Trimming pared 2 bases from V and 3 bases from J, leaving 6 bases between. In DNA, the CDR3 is TGTGCCAGCAGCGTTGGGAACAATCAGCCCCAGCATTTT. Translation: CASSVGNNQPQHF.

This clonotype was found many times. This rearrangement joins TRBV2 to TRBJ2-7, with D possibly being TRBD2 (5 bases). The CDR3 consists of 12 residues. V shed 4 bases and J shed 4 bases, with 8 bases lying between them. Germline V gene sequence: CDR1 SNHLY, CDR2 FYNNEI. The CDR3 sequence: CASSVEGYEQYF. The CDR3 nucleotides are TGTGCCAGCAGTGTCGAGGGATACGAGCAGTACTTC.

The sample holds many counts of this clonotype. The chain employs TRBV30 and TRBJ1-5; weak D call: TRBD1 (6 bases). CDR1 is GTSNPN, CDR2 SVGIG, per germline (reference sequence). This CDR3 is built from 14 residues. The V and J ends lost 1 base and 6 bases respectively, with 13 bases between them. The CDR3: CAWSARGPSQPQHF. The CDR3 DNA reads TGTGCCTGGAGTGCACGGGGGCCTAGTCAGCCCCAGCATTTT.

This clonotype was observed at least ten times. The CDR3 region is CASSFQTGGGQPQHF. DNA of the CDR3: TGTGCCAGCAGTTTCCAAACAGGGGGAGGACAGCCCCAGCATTTT. J is TRBJ1-5 and V is TRBV27, with 8 bases that match TRBD1. The CDR3 covers 15 residues. The J segment lost 7 bases and the V segment lost 3 bases, leaving 8 bases of the junction unmatched. Germline V CDR1 and CDR2: MNHEY, SMNVEV (reference sequence).

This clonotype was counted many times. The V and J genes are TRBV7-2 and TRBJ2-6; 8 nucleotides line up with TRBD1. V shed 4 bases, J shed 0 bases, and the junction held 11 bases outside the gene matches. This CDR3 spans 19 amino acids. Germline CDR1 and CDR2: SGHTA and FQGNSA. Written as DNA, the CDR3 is TGTGCCAGCAGCTCGAGGCTGGCAGGGGGCAACTCTGGGGCCAACGTCCTGACTTTC. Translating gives CASSSRLAGGNSGANVLTF. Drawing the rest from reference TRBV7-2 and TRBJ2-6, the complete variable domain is GAGVSQSPSNKVTEKGKDVELRCDPISGHTALYWYRQSLGQGLEFLIYFQGNSAPDKSGLPSDRFSAERTGGSVSTLTIQRTQQEDSAVYLCASSSRLAGGNSGANVLTFGAGSRLTVL.

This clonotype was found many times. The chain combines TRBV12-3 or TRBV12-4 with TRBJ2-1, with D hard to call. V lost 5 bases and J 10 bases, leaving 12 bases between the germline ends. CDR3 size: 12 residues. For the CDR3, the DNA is TGTGCCAGCAGTGTAGTCTCAGGCGAGCAGTTCTTC. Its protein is CASSVVSGEQFF.

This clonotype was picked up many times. The CDR3 DNA is TGTGCCAGCAGCTTTGGGTCGGGCACGCAGTATTTT. Protein: CASSFGSGTQYF. The genes are TRBV27 and TRBJ2-3; D is uncertain. CDR1 and CDR2 (germline): MNHEY, SMNVEV (reference sequence). The V and J ends lost 6 bases and 9 bases respectively, with 13 bases between them. The length of the CDR3 is 12 residues.

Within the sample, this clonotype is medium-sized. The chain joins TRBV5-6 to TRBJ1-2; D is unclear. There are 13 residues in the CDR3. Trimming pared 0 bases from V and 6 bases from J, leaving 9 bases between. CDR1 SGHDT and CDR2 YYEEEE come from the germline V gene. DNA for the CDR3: TGTGCCAGCAGCTTGGAAAGGGAAAATGGCTACACCTTC. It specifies CASSLERENGYTF.

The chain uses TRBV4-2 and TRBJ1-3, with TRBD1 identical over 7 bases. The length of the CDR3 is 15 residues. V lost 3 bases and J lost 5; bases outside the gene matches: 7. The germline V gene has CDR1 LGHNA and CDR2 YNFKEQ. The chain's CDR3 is CASSQGGTARNTIYF. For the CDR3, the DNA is TGTGCCAGCAGCCAGGGGGGGACAGCCCGAAACACCATATATTTT.

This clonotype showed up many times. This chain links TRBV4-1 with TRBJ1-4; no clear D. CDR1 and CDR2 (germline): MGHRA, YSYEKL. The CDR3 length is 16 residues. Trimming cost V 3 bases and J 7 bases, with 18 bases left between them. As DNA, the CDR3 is TGCGCCAGCAGCCACGGTACGAGGCCGGCTTTTGAAAAACTGTTTTTT. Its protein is CASSHGTRPAFEKLFF.

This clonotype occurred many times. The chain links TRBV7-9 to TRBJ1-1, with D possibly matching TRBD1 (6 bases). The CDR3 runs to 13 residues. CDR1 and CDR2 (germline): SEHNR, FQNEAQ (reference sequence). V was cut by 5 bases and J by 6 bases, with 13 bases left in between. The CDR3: CASSETGFSEAFF. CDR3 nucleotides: TGTGCCAGCAGCGAAACAGGGTTTTCTGAAGCTTTCTTT.